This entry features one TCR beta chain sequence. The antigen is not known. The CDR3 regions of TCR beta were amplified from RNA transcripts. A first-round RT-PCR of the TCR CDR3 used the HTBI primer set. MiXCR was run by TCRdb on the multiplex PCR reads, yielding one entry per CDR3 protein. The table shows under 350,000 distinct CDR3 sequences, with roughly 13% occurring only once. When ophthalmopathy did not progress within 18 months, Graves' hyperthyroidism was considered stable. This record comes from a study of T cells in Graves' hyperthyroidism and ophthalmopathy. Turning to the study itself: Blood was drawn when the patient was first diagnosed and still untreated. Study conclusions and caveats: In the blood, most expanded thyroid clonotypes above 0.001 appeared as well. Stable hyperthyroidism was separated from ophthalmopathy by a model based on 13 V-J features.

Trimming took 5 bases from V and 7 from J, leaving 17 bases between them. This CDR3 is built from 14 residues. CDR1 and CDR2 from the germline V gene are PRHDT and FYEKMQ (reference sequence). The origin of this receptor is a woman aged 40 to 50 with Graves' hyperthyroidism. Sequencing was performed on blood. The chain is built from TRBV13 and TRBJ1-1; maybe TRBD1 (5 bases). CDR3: CASSTGTLNFEAFF. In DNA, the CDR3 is TGTGCCAGCAGCACCGGGACCCTGAATTTTGAAGCTTTCTTT.